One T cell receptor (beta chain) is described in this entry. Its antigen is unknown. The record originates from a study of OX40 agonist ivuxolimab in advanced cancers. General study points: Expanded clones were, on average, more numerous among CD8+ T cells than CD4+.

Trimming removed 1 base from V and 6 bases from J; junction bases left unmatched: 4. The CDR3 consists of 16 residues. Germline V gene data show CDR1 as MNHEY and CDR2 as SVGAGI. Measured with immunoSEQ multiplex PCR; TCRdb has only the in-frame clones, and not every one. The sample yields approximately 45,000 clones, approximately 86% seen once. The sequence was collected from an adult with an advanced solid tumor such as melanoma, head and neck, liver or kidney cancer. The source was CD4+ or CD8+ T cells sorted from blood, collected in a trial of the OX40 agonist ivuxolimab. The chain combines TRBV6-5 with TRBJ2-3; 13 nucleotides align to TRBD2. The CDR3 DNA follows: TGTGCCAGCAGTTACTTGACTAGCGGGGGGCGCGATACGCAGTATTTT. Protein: CASSYLTSGGRDTQYF.